A single sample is the source of the 10 T cell receptor beta chains below, sequenced in a study of T cells in Graves' hyperthyroidism and ophthalmopathy. There were TCR beta CDR3 regions amplified from RNA transcripts. Primed by the HTBI set, a first-round RT-PCR was run on the TCR CDR3. Using its own MiXCR run on the multiplex PCR reads, TCRdb lists one record per CDR3 protein. This table holds hundreds of thousands of distinct CDR3 sequences, less than 30% found once. Sequencing was performed on blood. The receptors were sampled from a man between 40 and 49 years old with Graves' hyperthyroidism that later progressed to Graves' ophthalmopathy.

This clonotype was seen at least ten times. The CDR3 coding sequence is TGTGCCAGCAGTTTTACTCAAGAGACCCAGTACTTC. Residues: CASSFTQETQYF. The V gene is TRBV12-3 or TRBV12-4, the J gene TRBJ2-5; no clear D. Trimming removed 3 bases at V and 2 bases at J, with 4 bases between. This CDR3 region has 12 residues.

The genes are TRBV12-3 or TRBV12-4 and TRBJ1-1, with TRBD1 identical over 7 bases. This CDR3 has 13 residues. After removal of 2 bases from V and 11 bases from J, the junction contained 8 bases not matched to a gene. Here the CDR3 DNA reads TGTGCCAGCAGTTTATCGATAGGGGGCGCGGCTTTCTTT. Translating gives CASSLSIGGAAFF.

This clonotype was counted at least ten times. The chain joins TRBV29-1 to TRBJ2-7; 10 nucleotides line up with TRBD2. The V segment lost 5 bases and the J segment 4 bases; nucleotides outside the gene matches: 8. The CDR3 loop spans 14 amino acids. Germline V CDR1 and CDR2: SQVTM, ANQGSEA. The CDR3, as DNA: TGCAGCGTTCTAGTCCTAGCGGGAGATTACGAGCAGTACTTC. Protein sequence: CSVLVLAGDYEQYF.

This clonotype was counted at least ten times. V gene TRBV5-6 combines with J gene TRBJ2-5; D gene unclear. Germline CDR1 reads SGHDT; CDR2 reads YYEEEE. This CDR3 region has 14 residues. The ends were cut back, 0 bases at V and 5 bases at J, with 11 bases in the middle. CDR3 sequence: CASSLGPRGETQYF. In nucleotides, the CDR3 is TGTGCCAGCAGCTTGGGTCCTCGCGGCGAGACCCAGTACTTC. The entire variable domain, with the rest obtained from reference TRBV5-6 and TRBJ2-5, is as follows: DAGVTQSPTHLIKTRGQQVTLRCSPKSGHDTVSWYQQALGQGPQFIFQYYEEEERQRGNFPDRFSGHQFPNYSSELNVNALLLGDSALYLCASSLGPRGETQYFGPGTRLLVL.

The rearrangement joins TRBV7-2 to TRBJ2-7; D uncertain. V was clipped by 1 base and J by 6 bases, with 10 bases between them. The CDR3 extends over 13 amino acids. Per germline, CDR1 SGHTA and CDR2 FQGNSA. The DNA of the CDR3 is TGTGCCAGCAGCTTAGAAGGCAACTTCGAGCAGTACTTC. Translation: CASSLEGNFEQYF.

This clonotype came up many times. V gene TRBV27 combines with J gene TRBJ2-7, with a weak D call TRBD1 (6 bases). V was clipped by 7 bases and J by 3 bases, with 22 bases between them. The CDR3 is 16 residues long. CDR1 is MNHEY and CDR2 is SMNVEV in the germline V gene (reference sequence). The CDR3 DNA is TGTGCCAGCACCCCCGCTCTCAGGGGTACGGGCTACGAGCAGTACTTC. This translates into CASTPALRGTGYEQYF.

This clonotype has ten or more counts. The CDR3 DNA reads as TGCAGTGCTAGAGGTGCCTATTGGGATGAAAAACTGTTTTTT. This translates into CSARGAYWDEKLFF. The chain links TRBV20-1 to TRBJ1-4; D gene ambiguous. V lost 1 base to trimming and J lost 6 bases, with 12 bases between them. From germline, CDR1 is DFQATT and CDR2 SNEGSKA (reference sequence). CDR3 length equals 14 residues.

The chain is built from TRBV6-1 and TRBJ2-7, with TRBD1 identical over 10 bases. The CDR3 is 14 amino acids. After removal of 6 bases from V and 5 bases from J, the junction contained 7 bases not matched to a gene. Per germline, CDR1 MNHNS and CDR2 SASEGT. The CDR3 sequence is CASRGQGIGNEQYF. The CDR3, as DNA: TGTGCCAGCAGGGGACAGGGGATCGGCAACGAGCAGTACTTC.

V gene TRBV4-3 combines with J gene TRBJ1-2, with 11 bases fitting TRBD1. The CDR3 is 16 amino acids. V lost 3 bases, J lost 3 bases, and 6 bases stayed unmatched. Germline values: CDR1 LGHNA, CDR2 YSLEER. The CDR3 DNA follows: TGCGCCAGCAGCCAGGGAAGGACAGGGGGCCACTATGGCTACACCTTC. It specifies CASSQGRTGGHYGYTF.

This clonotype was observed at least ten times. This chain joins TRBV5-1 and TRBJ1-2; tentative D call: TRBD1 (6 bases). CDR1 SGHRS and CDR2 YFSETQ come from the germline V gene. The CDR3 has 15 residues. Trimming removed 4 bases at V and 8 bases at J, with 21 bases between. CDR3 bases: TGCGCCAGCAGCCTAGAGGGGGGTTTGTCGGAAGGCTACACCTTC. This translates into CASSLEGGLSEGYTF. Based on the CDR3 plus reference TRBV5-1 and TRBJ1-2, the full variable domain is KAGVTQTPRYLIKTRGQQVTLSCSPISGHRSVSWYQQTPGQGLQFLFEYFSETQRNKGNFPGRFSGRQFSNSRSEMNVSTLELGDSALYLCASSLEGGLSEGYTFGSGTRLTVV.